The source of this T cell receptor beta chain is a study of blood T cell repertoires in COVID-19. Study overall: Spain, Italy and the United States supplied samples that represented acute and convalescent COVID-19.

Clones were read by immunoSEQ multiplex PCR, and TCRdb kept only the in-frame ones, dropping some. The sample records around 86,000 clones, around 87% being singletons. J was trimmed by 11 bases and V by 7 bases; bases with no gene match: 12. The CDR3 extends over 13 amino acids. CDR1 is SNHLY and CDR2 is FYNNEI in the germline V gene. The sample consisted of peripheral blood. The chain is built from TRBV2 and TRBJ1-1, with 8 bases lining up with TRBD1. The receptor was isolated from a human donor with acute or convalescent COVID-19. The donor label of this sample is uncertain. In DNA form, the CDR3 reads TGTGCCAGCATTTCCGGGACAGGTTTTGTCGCTTTCTTT. Protein product: CASISGTGFVAFF. Full variable domain (remainder filled in from reference TRBV2 and TRBJ1-1): EPEVTQTPSHQVTQMGQEVILRCVPISNHLYFYWYRQILGQKVEFLVSFYNNEISEKSEIFDDQFSVERPDGSNFTLKIRSTKLEDSAMYFCASISGTGFVAFFGQGTRLTVV.